Listed below are T cell receptor beta chains from one sample, sequenced in a study of shared clonotypes between healthy human individuals. Assay: immunoSEQ multiplex PCR; the TCRdb copy retains only in-frame clones and omits some. This sample has about 590,000 clones, with around 95% found just once. Material for sequencing was naive CD8+ T cells sorted from blood. All receptors derive from a woman in her 30s in good health. The CDR3 runs from the conserved cysteine through the conserved F or W. The order of the fields is V gene, clone size, J gene, CDR3 protein. Rows give clone size only sometimes, using once, few, many, or a class for an expanded clone.

v_gene: TRBV6-1
abundance: once
j_gene: TRBJ2-2
CDR3aa: CATANTGELFF

v_gene: TRBV9
abundance: NA
j_gene: TRBJ2-3
CDR3aa: CASSVEGTSGTLTDTQYF

v_gene: TRBV7-9
abundance: NA
j_gene: TRBJ2-3
CDR3aa: CASSRDWSTDTQYF

v_gene: TRBV23-1
abundance: NA
j_gene: TRBJ1-1
CDR3aa: CASSQWTVREAFF

v_gene: TRBV7-9
abundance: once
j_gene: TRBJ2-7
CDR3aa: CASSLAAYEQYF

v_gene: TRBV1
abundance: NA
j_gene: TRBJ2-5
CDR3aa: CTSSHTSGSTKETQYF

v_gene: TRBV7-8
abundance: NA
j_gene: TRBJ1-1
CDR3aa: CASSLARGGYTEAFF

v_gene: TRBV9
abundance: once
j_gene: TRBJ1-5
CDR3aa: CASSVDGGWSQPQHF

v_gene: TRBV19
abundance: NA
j_gene: TRBJ2-7
CDR3aa: CASNPTAGGFYEQYF

v_gene: TRBV28
abundance: NA
j_gene: TRBJ1-2
CDR3aa: CASSFISRRGYTF

v_gene: TRBV7-8
abundance: NA
j_gene: TRBJ2-1
CDR3aa: CASSSLGVPRTGDEQFF

v_gene: TRBV13
abundance: NA
j_gene: TRBJ1-1
CDR3aa: CASSRAPQGYTEAFF

v_gene: TRBV29-1
abundance: NA
j_gene: NA
CDR3aa: CSVGGSAGEQYF

v_gene: TRBV30
abundance: NA
j_gene: TRBJ2-7
CDR3aa: CAWSSGGEQYF

v_gene: TRBV5-1
abundance: NA
j_gene: TRBJ2-1
CDR3aa: CASSLVVREKGEQFF

v_gene: TRBV7-9
abundance: NA
j_gene: TRBJ1-3
CDR3aa: CASFSLTGTAGNTIYF

v_gene: TRBV5-1
abundance: NA
j_gene: TRBJ2-1
CDR3aa: CASSLQGDAALNEQFF

v_gene: TRBV28
abundance: NA
j_gene: TRBJ2-2
CDR3aa: CASRVLPPGLAGTGELFF

v_gene: TRBV4-1
abundance: NA
j_gene: TRBJ1-1
CDR3aa: CASSQDHAPREAFF

v_gene: TRBV2
abundance: few
j_gene: TRBJ2-2
CDR3aa: CAGRPLTGELFF

v_gene: TRBV5-6
abundance: NA
j_gene: TRBJ2-7
CDR3aa: CASSLFSGLTGSTNEQYF

v_gene: TRBV7-2
abundance: NA
j_gene: TRBJ1-1
CDR3aa: CASSLSSSSNTEAFF

v_gene: TRBV19
abundance: NA
j_gene: TRBJ2-4
CDR3aa: CASSPGTGQNIQYF

v_gene: TRBV30
abundance: NA
j_gene: TRBJ2-6
CDR3aa: CAWGGRVITSRANVLTF

v_gene: TRBV13
abundance: NA
j_gene: TRBJ1-2
CDR3aa: CASSLERGQGYTF

v_gene: TRBV10-2
abundance: NA
j_gene: TRBJ2-1
CDR3aa: CASSVGGPYNEQFF

v_gene: TRBV27
abundance: NA
j_gene: TRBJ1-4
CDR3aa: CASSLGGRLFF

v_gene: TRBV19
abundance: NA
j_gene: TRBJ1-3
CDR3aa: CASSLDRESGNTIYF

v_gene: TRBV10-3
abundance: NA
j_gene: TRBJ2-7
CDR3aa: CAVLADYEQYF

v_gene: TRBV27
abundance: NA
j_gene: TRBJ2-7
CDR3aa: CASSPLGGNGFYEQYF

v_gene: TRBV9
abundance: NA
j_gene: TRBJ2-7
CDR3aa: CASSPAGSGQYEQYF

v_gene: TRBV5-6
abundance: NA
j_gene: TRBJ2-7
CDR3aa: CASSGTGGLDEQYF

v_gene: TRBV5-5
abundance: NA
j_gene: TRBJ2-7
CDR3aa: CASSLRITAGGPDEQYF

v_gene: TRBV11-2
abundance: NA
j_gene: TRBJ1-5
CDR3aa: CASSLGRGQKNQPQHF

v_gene: TRBV11-2
abundance: NA
j_gene: TRBJ1-1
CDR3aa: CASSLDQGMNTEAFF

v_gene: TRBV30
abundance: NA
j_gene: TRBJ2-6
CDR3aa: CASGQGSGANVLTF

v_gene: TRBV6-4
abundance: NA
j_gene: TRBJ1-1
CDR3aa: CASSPGGMGRGTEAFF

v_gene: TRBV27
abundance: NA
j_gene: TRBJ2-7
CDR3aa: CASSLGLAAEQYF

v_gene: TRBV7-8
abundance: NA
j_gene: TRBJ2-3
CDR3aa: CASSPWRLGTDTQYF

v_gene: TRBV11-2
abundance: NA
j_gene: TRBJ2-3
CDR3aa: CASSFLAGGPGDTQYF

v_gene: TRBV5-1
abundance: NA
j_gene: TRBJ2-7
CDR3aa: CASSLAPHVAGGMREQYF

v_gene: TRBV7-9
abundance: NA
j_gene: TRBJ2-7
CDR3aa: CASSLSTTYEQYF

v_gene: TRBV5-1
abundance: NA
j_gene: TRBJ2-7
CDR3aa: CASRTGTVAPDEQYF

v_gene: TRBV4-1
abundance: NA
j_gene: TRBJ1-1
CDR3aa: CASTGRSGGTEAFF

v_gene: TRBV9
abundance: NA
j_gene: TRBJ1-1
CDR3aa: CASSVSGNTEAFF